This T cell receptor (beta chain) was identified during a study of kidney transplant recipient with SARS-CoV-2 infection. From the reads, TCRdb called clonotypes with MiXCR, one entry per CDR3 protein. The table shows roughly 250,000 distinct CDR3 sequences, with more than 25% occurring only once. The germline V and J ends were trimmed by 3 bases and 4 bases, with 21 bases remaining between them. The CDR3 has 17 amino acids. This clonotype has more than one count but fewer than ten. The V and J genes are TRBV7-1 and TRBJ1-2; D remains unclear. TRBV7-1 is sorted into the ORF group, with uncertain function. The sample here was a blood sample, taken at baseline and on day 111 from a kidney transplant recipient. The receptor comes from a young adult male patient who had COVID-19 and was a kidney transplant recipient. Part of the T cell pool may stem from the graft donor. The CDR3 DNA reads as TGTGCCAGCAGCTCGTGGGGTCACGAGGGAAAGACCTATGGCTACACCTTC. This gives the protein CASSSWGHEGKTYGYTF.